This T cell receptor beta chain was documented in a study of Graves' ophthalmopathy and Graves' hyperthyroidism. Study findings and constraints: Detection in blood was also observed for most expanded thyroid clonotypes above 0.001 frequency. Ophthalmopathy progression was predicted by the model at less than 71% sensitivity and about 74% specificity.

This clonotype showed up just once. Its antigen is currently unknown. The CDR3 sequence is 15 residues long. CDR1 is KGHDR and CDR2 is SFDVKD in the germline V gene. V gave up 6 bases and J gave up 4 bases, with 14 bases separating them. TCR beta CDR3 regions were amplified from RNA transcripts. An opening RT-PCR round employed HTBI primers and preceded a second-round multiplex PCR. TCRdb itself ran the multiplex PCR reads through MiXCR, one entry per CDR3 protein. The sample comprises more than 1,000,000 distinct CDR3 sequences, around a third of which are singletons, and approximately 10% rests with the top ten. Ages of hyperthyroidism patients ran from 18 to 65, and their diagnoses were new, under 2 months' duration.

The chain employs TRBV24-1 and TRBJ2-2; TRBD2 is a possible D gene (5 bases). The clonotype was recovered from an adult man with Graves' hyperthyroidism. The sample taken for sequencing was peripheral blood or thyroid tissue (not recorded which). The CDR3 nucleotides are TGTGCCACCAGTTCTCTCTCCCGGGGCACCGGGGAGCTGTTTTTT. It translates to CATSSLSRGTGELFF.